This TCR beta chain was profiled in a study of blood T cell repertoires in COVID-19. On the study more broadly: Samples came from the United States, Italy and Spain, spanning acute and convalescent COVID-19. PBMCs, B-cell-depleted T cells, or T cells were the source of the cDNA or gDNA that made up the material.

The CDR3 totals 16 residues. Trimming cost V 0 bases and J 3 bases; bases outside gene matches: 5. Per the germline V gene, CDR1 is SGHDT and CDR2 is YYEEEE. In the authors' methods: Amplification of reference gene primers provided the estimated nucleated cell counts. Some clones are missing from TCRdb's copy, which holds only in-frame ones; the method was immunoSEQ multiplex PCR. Clone size and the V and J calls come from that table; the DNA yielded D and trimming. The table has about 300,000 clones, 89% seen once. V is TRBV5-6 and J is TRBJ2-5; TRBD2 agrees at 10 bases. Sequencing was carried out using peripheral blood. The clonotype comes from a man between 18 and 29 years old who had recovered from COVID-19. The CDR3 nucleotides are TGTGCCAGCAGCTTGGCTAGGACTAGCGGAAAAGAGACCCAGTACTTC. Translating gives CASSLARTSGKETQYF.